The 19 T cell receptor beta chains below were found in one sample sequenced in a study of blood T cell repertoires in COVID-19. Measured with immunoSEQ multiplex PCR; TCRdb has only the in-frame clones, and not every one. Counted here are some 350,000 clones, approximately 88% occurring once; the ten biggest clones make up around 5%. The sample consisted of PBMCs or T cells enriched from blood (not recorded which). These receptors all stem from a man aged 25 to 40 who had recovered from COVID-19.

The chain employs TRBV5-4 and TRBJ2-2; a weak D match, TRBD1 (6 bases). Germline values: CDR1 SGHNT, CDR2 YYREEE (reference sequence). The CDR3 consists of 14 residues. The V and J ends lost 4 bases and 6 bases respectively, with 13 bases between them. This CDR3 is CASSADRRSGELFF. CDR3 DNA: TGTGCCAGCAGCGCCGACAGGAGGTCCGGGGAGCTGTTTTTT. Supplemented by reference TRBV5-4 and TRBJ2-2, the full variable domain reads ETGVTQSPTHLIKTRGQQVTLRCSSQSGHNTVSWYQQALGQGPQFIFQYYREEENGRGNFPPRFSGLQFPNYSSELNVNALELDDSALYLCASSADRRSGELFFGEGSRLTVL.

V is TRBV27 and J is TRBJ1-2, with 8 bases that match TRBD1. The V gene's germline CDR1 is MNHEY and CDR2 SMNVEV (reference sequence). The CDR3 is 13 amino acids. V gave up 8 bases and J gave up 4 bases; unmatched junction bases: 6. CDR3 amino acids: CASRQGQVYGYTF. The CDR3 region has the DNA TGTGCCAGCCGACAGGGGCAAGTCTATGGCTACACCTTC.

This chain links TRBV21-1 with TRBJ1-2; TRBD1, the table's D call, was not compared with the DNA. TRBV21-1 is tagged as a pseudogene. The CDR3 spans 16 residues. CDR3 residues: CASKLPAWGTIYGYTF. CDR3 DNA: TGTGCCAGCAAATTACCTGCCTGGGGCACCATCTATGGCTACACCTTC.

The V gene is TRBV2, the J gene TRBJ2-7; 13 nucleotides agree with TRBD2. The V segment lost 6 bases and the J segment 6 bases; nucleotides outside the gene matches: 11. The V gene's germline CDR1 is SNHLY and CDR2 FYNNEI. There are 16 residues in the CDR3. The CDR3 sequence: CASSGGLAGKLAEQYF. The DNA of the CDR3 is TGTGCCAGCAGCGGGGGACTAGCGGGGAAACTCGCCGAGCAGTACTTC.

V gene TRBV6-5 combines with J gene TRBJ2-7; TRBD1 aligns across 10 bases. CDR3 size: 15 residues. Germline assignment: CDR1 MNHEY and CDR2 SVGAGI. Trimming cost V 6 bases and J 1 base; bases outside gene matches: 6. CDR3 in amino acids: CASRLPGQGSYEQYF. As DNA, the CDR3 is TGTGCCAGCAGACTACCGGGACAGGGGTCCTACGAGCAGTACTTC.

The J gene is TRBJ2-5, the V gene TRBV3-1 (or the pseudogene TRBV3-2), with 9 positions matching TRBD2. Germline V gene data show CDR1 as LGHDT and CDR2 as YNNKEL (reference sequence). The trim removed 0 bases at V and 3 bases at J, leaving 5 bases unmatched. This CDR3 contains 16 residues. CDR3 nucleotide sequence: TGTGCCAGCAGCCAAGAACGGCTAGCGGGAAAAGAGACCCAGTACTTC. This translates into CASSQERLAGKETQYF.

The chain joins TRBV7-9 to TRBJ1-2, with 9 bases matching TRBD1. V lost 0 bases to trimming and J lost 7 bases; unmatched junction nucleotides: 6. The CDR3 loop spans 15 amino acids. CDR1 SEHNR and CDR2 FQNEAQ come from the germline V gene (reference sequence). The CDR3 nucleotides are TGTGCCAGCAGCTTAGCACAGGGGGCGCAGAGTGGCTACACCTTC. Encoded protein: CASSLAQGAQSGYTF.

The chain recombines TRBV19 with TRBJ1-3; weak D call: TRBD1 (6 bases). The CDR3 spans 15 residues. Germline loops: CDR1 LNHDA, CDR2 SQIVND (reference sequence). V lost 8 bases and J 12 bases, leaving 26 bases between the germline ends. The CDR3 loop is CASGLGQPMERGIYF. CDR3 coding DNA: TGTGCCAGTGGCTTGGGACAACCAATGGAAAGGGGCATATATTTT.

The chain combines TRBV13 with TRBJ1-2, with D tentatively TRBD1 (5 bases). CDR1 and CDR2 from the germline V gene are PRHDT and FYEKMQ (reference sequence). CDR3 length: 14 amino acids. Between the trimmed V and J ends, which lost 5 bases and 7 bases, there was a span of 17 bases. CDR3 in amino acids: CASSPKRDLGGYTF. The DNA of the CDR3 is TGTGCCAGCAGCCCGAAACGGGACTTGGGTGGCTACACCTTC.

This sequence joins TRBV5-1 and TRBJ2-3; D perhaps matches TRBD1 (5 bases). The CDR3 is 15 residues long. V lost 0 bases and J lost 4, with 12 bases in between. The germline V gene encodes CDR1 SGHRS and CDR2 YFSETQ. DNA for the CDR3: TGCGCCAGCAGCTTGGGACAGACTCCCTCAGATACGCAGTATTTT. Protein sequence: CASSLGQTPSDTQYF.

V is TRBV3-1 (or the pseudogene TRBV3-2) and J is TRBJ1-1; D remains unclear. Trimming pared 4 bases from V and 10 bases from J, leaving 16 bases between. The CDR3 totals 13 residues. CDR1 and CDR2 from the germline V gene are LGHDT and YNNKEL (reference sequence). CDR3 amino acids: CASSLRRTLGAFF. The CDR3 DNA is TGTGCCAGCAGCCTTCGTAGGACTCTCGGAGCTTTCTTT.

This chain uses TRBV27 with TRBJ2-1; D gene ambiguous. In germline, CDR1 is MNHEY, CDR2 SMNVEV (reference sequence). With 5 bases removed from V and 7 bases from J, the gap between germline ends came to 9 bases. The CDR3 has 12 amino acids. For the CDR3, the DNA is TGTGCCAGCAGTCTTTCAGGAAATGAGCAGTTCTTC. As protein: CASSLSGNEQFF.

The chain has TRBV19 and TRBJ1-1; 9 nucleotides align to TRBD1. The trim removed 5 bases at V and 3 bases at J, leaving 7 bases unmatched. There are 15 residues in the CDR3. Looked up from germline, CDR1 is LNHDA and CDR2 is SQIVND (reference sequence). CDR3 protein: CASSLGRDRDTEAFF. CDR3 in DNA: TGTGCCAGTAGTCTTGGCCGGGACAGGGACACTGAAGCTTTCTTT.

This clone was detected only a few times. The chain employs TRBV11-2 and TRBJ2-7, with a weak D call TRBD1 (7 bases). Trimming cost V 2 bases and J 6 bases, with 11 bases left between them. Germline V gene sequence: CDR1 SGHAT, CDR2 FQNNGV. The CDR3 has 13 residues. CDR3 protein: CASSLNRGGEQYF. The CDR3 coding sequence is TGTGCCAGCAGCTTAAACAGGGGAGGCGAGCAGTACTTC.

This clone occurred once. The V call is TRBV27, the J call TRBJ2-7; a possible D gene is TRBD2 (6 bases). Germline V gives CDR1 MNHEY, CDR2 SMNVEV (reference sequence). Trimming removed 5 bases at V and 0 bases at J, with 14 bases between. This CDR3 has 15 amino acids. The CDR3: CASSQSAGRSYEQYF. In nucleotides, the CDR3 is TGTGCCAGCAGTCAGTCGGCGGGGCGCTCCTACGAGCAGTACTTC.

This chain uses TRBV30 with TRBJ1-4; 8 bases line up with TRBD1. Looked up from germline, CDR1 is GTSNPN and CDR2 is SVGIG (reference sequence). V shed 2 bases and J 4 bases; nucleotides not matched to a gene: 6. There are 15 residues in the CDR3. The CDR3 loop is CAWSLGQGVNEKLFF. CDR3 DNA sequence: TGTGCCTGGAGTCTAGGACAGGGTGTTAATGAAAAACTGTTTTTT.

CDR3 sequence (DNA): TGTGCCAGTAGCCCCGACGGGGGAGAGACCTCTGGAAACACCATATATTTT. As protein: CASSPDGGETSGNTIYF. The chain has TRBV19 and TRBJ1-3; weak D call: TRBD1 (5 bases). The length of the CDR3 is 17 residues. Germline V gives CDR1 LNHDA, CDR2 SQIVND (reference sequence). The V and J ends lost 6 bases and 0 bases respectively, with 18 bases between them.

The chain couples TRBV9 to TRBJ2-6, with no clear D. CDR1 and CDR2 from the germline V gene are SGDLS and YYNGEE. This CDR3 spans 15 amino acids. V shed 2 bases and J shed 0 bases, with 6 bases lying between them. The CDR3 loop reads CASSVTTSGANVLTF. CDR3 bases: TGTGCCAGCAGCGTGACAACCTCTGGGGCCAACGTCCTGACTTTC.

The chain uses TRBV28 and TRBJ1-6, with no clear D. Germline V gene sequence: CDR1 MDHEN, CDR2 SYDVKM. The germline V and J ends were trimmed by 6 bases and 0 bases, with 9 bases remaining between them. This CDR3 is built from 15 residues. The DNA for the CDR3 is TGTGCCAGCAGGCCGGGAAGCTCCTATAATTCACCCCTCCACTTT. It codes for CASRPGSSYNSPLHF.